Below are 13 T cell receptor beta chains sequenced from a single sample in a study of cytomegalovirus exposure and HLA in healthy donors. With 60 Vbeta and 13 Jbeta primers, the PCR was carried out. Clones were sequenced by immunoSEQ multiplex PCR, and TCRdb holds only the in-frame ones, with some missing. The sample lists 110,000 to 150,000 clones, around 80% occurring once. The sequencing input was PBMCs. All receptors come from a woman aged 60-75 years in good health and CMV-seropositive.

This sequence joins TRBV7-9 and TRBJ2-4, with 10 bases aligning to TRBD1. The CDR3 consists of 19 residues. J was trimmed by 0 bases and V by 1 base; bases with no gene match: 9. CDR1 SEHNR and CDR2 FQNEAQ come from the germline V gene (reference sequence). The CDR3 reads CASSLVLGTGALAKNIQYF. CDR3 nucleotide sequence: TGTGCCAGCAGCTTAGTGCTCGGGACAGGGGCCTTAGCCAAAAACATTCAGTACTTC.

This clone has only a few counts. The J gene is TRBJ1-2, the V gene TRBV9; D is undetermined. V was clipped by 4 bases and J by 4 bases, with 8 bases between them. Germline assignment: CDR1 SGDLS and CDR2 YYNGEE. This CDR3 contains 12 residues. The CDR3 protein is CASSSDSYGYTF. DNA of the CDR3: TGTGCCAGCAGCTCAGACTCCTATGGCTACACCTTC.

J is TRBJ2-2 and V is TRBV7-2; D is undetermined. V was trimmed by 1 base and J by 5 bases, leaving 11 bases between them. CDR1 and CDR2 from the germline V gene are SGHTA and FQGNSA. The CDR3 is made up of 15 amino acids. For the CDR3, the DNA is TGTGCCAGCAGCTTAGGGGCTCTCGGAACCGGGGAGCTGTTTTTT. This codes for CASSLGALGTGELFF.

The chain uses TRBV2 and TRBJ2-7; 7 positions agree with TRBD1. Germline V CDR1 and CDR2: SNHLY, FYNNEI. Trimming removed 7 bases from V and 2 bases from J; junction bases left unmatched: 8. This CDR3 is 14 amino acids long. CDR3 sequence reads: CASKGKGQPYEQYF. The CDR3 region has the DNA TGTGCCAGCAAGGGGAAGGGACAGCCCTACGAGCAGTACTTC.

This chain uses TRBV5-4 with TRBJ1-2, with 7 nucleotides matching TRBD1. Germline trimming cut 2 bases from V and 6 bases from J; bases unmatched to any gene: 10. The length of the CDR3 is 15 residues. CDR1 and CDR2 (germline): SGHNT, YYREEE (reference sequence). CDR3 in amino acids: CASSFTGAGMDGYTF. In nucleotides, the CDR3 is TGTGCCAGCAGCTTTACAGGGGCAGGAATGGATGGCTACACCTTC.

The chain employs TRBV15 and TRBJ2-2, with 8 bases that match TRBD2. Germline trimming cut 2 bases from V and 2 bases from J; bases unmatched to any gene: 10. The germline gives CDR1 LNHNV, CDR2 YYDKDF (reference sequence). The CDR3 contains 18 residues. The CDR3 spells CATSRFPRTSGNTGELFF. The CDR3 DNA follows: TGTGCCACCAGCAGATTCCCAAGAACTAGCGGAAACACCGGGGAGCTGTTTTTT.

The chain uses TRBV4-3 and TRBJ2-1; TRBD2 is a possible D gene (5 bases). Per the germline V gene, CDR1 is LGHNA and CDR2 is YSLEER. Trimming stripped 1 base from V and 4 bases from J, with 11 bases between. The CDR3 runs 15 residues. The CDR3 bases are TGCGCCAGCAGCCAAGCGTCTAGCCTATACAATGAGCAGTTCTTC. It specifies CASSQASSLYNEQFF.

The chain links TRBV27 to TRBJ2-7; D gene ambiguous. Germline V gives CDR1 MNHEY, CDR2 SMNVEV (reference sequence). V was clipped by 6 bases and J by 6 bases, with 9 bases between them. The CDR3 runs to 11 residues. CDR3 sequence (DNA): TGTGCCAGCAGGGGCCCCCTCGAGCAGTACTTC. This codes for CASRGPLEQYF.

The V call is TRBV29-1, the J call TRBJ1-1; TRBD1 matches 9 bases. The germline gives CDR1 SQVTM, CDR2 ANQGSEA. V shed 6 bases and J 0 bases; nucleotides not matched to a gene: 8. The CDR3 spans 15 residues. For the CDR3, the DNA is TGCAGCGTGCGGACAGGGGAAATCATGAACACTGAAGCTTTCTTT. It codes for CSVRTGEIMNTEAFF.

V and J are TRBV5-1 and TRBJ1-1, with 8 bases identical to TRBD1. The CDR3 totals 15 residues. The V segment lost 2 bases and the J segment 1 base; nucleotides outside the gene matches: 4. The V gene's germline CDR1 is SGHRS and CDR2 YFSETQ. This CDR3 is CASSFDRGSNTEAFF. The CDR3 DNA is TGCGCCAGCAGCTTTGACAGGGGATCGAACACTGAAGCTTTCTTT.

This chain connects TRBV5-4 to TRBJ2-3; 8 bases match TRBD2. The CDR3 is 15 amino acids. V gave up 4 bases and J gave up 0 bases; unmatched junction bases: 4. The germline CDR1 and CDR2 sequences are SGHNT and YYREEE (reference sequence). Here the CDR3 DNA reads TGTGCCAGCAGCGCCTCTAGCGGGAGCACAGATACGCAGTATTTT. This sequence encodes CASSASSGSTDTQYF.

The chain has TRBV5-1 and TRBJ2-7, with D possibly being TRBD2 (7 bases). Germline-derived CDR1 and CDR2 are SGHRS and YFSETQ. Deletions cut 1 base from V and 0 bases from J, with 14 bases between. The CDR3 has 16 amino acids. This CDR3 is CASSLRGGGSSYEQYF. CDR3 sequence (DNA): TGCGCCAGCAGCTTGAGGGGAGGGGGGAGCTCCTACGAGCAGTACTTC.

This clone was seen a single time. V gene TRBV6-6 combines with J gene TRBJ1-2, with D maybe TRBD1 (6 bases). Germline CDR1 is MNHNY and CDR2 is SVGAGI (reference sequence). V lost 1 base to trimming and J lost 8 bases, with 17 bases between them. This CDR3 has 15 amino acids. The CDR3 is CASSYLAQGLGGYTF. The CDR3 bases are TGTGCCAGCAGTTACTTAGCCCAGGGGTTGGGGGGCTACACCTTC.